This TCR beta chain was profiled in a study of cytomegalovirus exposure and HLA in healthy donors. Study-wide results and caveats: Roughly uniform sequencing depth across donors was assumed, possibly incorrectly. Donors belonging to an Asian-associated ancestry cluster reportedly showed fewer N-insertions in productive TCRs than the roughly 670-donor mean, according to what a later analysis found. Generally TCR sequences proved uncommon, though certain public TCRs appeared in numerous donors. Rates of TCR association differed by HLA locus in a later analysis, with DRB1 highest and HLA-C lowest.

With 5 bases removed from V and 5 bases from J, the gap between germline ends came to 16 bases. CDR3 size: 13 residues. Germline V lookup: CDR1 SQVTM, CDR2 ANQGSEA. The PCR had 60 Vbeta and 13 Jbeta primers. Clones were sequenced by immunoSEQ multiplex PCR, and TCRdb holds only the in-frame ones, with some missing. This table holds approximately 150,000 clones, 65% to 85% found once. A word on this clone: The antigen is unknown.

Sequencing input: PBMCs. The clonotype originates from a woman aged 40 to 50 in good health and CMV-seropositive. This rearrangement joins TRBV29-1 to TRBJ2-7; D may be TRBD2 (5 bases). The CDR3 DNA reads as TGCAGCGTTTGGACTGGCGAAGGCAACGAGCAGTACTTC. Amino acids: CSVWTGEGNEQYF.